The 2 T cell receptor beta chains presented below share a single source sample, sequenced in a study of cytomegalovirus exposure and HLA in healthy donors. PCR was performed using 60 Vbeta and 13 Jbeta primers. The data were produced by immunoSEQ multiplex PCR, yet TCRdb's version contains in-frame clones alone and is incomplete. The table records fewer than 200,000 clones, approximately 72% of them present only once. Sequenced sample: PBMCs. These receptors came from a man between 18 and 35 years old in good health and CMV-seronegative.

This chain uses TRBV5-5 with TRBJ1-5; D might be TRBD1 (5 bases). Trimming removed 4 bases at V and 1 base at J, with 12 bases between. Looked up from germline, CDR1 is SGHKS and CDR2 is YYEKEE (reference sequence). The CDR3 covers 15 residues. CDR3 sequence: CASSPDSSSNQPQHF. The DNA of the CDR3 is TGTGCCAGCAGCCCAGACAGCTCCAGCAATCAGCCCCAGCATTTT.

In its sample, this clone was seen a few times. The V and J genes are TRBV7-6 and TRBJ1-6, with 7 bases aligning to TRBD1. V lost 4 bases, J lost 5 bases, and 23 bases stayed unmatched. In germline, CDR1 is SGHVS, CDR2 FNYEAQ. The CDR3 is 21 amino acids. The CDR3 coding sequence is TGTGCCAGCAGCTCTGCCGCCAGGAGGGACAGTCGCCCACTTAATAATTCACCCCTCCACTTT. It specifies CASSSAARRDSRPLNNSPLHF.